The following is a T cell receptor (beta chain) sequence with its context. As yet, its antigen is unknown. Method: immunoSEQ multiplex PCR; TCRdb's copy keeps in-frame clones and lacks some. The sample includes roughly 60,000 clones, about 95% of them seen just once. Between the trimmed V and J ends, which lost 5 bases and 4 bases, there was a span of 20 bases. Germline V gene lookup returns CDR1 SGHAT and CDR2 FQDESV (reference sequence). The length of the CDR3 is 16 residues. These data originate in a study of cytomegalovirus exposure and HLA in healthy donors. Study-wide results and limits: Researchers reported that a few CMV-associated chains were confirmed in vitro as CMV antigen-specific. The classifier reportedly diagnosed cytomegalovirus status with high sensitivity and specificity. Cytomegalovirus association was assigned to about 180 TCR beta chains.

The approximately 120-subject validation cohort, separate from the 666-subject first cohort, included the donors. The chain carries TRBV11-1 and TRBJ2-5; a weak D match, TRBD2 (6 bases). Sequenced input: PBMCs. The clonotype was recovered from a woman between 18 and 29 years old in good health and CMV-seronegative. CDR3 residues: CASSRYTGGVRETQYF. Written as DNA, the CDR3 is TGTGCCAGCAGCCGGTACACCGGGGGAGTCAGAGAGACCCAGTACTTC.